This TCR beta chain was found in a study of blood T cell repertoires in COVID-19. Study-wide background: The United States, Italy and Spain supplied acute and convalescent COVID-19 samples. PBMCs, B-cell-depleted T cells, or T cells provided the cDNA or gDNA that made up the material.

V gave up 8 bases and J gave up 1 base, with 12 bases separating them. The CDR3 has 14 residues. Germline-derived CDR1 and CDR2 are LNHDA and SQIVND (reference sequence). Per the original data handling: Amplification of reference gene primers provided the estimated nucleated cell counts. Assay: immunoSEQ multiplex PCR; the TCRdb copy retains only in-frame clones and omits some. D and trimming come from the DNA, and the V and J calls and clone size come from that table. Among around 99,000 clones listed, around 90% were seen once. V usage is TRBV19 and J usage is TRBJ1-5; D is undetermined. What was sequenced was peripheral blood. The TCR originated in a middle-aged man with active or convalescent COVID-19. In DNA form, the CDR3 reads TGTGCCAGTGGCCTTGCGGGGAGCAATCAGCCCCAGCATTTT. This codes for CASGLAGSNQPQHF.